This TCR beta chain came from a study of T-cell reconstitution after alpha-beta-depleted transplantation in children. Researchers prepared the TCRbeta library using unique molecular identifiers, the study reports. TCRdb passed the PCR reads through MiXCR, listing each CDR3 protein once. The data show 700,000 to 950,000 distinct CDR3 sequences, with approximately 15% seen just once and about 4.6% held by the top ten. Study-level findings and limits: Two months or so post-transplant, alpha-beta T cells reportedly derived from several hundred expanded graft clones.

As regards this clonotype: No antigen is known for it.

Germline-derived CDR1 and CDR2 are DFQATT and SNEGSKA (reference sequence). V shed 1 base and J shed 0 bases, with 6 bases lying between them. CDR3 length equals 13 residues. Sequencing was performed on PBMCs, mostly from graft donor cells, taken 360 days after TCRalphabeta/CD19-depleted stem cell transplant. V usage is TRBV20-1 and J usage is TRBJ2-5; D unclear. This sequence originates from a male patient younger than 18 who had a stem cell transplant for acute lymphoblastic leukemia, so the T cells may come from the graft donor. The CDR3 DNA reads as TGCAGTGCTAGAGGGCGGAACCAAGAGACCCAGTACTTC. It codes for CSARGRNQETQYF.